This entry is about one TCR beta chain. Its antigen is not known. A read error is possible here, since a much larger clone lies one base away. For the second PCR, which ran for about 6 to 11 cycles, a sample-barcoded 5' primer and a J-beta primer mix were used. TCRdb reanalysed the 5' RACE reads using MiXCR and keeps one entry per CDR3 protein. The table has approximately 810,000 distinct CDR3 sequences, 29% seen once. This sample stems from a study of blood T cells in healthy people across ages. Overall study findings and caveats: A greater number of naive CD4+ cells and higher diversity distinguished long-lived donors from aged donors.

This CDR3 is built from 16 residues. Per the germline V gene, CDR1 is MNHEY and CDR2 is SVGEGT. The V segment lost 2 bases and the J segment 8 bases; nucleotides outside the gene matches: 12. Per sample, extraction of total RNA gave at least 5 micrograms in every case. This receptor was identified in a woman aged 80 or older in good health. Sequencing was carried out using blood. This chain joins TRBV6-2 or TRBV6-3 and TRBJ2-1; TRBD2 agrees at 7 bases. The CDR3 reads CASSYRAGGIGDEQFF. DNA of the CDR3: TGTGCCAGCAGTTACCGCGCCGGGGGGATTGGGGATGAGCAGTTCTTC.